Listed below are T cell receptor beta chains from one sample, sequenced in a study of T-cell memory formation after mild COVID-19. Via MiXCR, TCRdb re-called the 5' RACE reads, giving one row per CDR3 protein. The table has about 320,000 distinct CDR3 sequences, about 13% seen once. The source material was PBMCs or a T cell subset sorted from them (not recorded which). Receptor source: a man aged 18 to 30 who had mild COVID-19 (a few samples of this study predate the infection). Cell type and time point are not known. The CDR3 runs from the conserved cysteine through the conserved F or W. The D gene is left open where the match is weak.

J | V | D | CDR3
TRBJ1-2 | TRBV20-1 | NA | CSAPYGGDGYTF
TRBJ2-5 | TRBV2 | TRBD2 | CASSGSSGLQETQYF
TRBJ2-2 | TRBV11-2 | NA | CASSLGTFGELFF
TRBJ2-3 | TRBV7-2 | TRBD2 | CASRSSGGRDTQYF
TRBJ2-5 | TRBV5-6 | TRBD2 | CASSRRLAGAQETQYF
TRBJ1-1 | TRBV10-3 | NA | CAISSQERSEAFF
TRBJ1-6 | TRBV6-6 | NA | CASSYSNNQGRTYNSPLHF
TRBJ2-3 | TRBV20-1 | TRBD1 | CSARHFTGVLALNF
TRBJ2-5 | TRBV29-1 | NA | CSVARGEETQYF
TRBJ2-3 | TRBV29-1 | TRBD1 | CSVYRGLPDTQYF
TRBJ1-4 | TRBV25-1 | NA | CASSLPSGGFGKLFF
TRBJ2-5 | TRBV24-1 | NA | CATSDSTWVGETQYF
TRBJ1-1 | TRBV6-6 | NA | CASSSNQGRWTEAFF
TRBJ2-1 | TRBV29-1 | NA | CSVGTAGWSYNEQFF
TRBJ2-5 | TRBV5-1 | NA | CASRNPPRQETQYF
TRBJ1-2 | TRBV4-2 | NA | CASSQVAPTVLTGNYGYTF
TRBJ1-1 | TRBV5-6 | NA | CASREWPGDTEAFF
TRBJ2-7 | TRBV4-1 | NA | CASSQTGTFHEQYF
TRBJ1-1 | TRBV29-1 | NA | CSVELYSGEAFF
TRBJ2-5 | TRBV29-1 | TRBD2 | CSVEDLHRGDFWHQYF
TRBJ1-2 | TRBV10-3 | TRBD1 | CVAGEGAYYGYTF
TRBJ1-2 | TRBV29-1 | NA | CSVPDEISGYTF
TRBJ2-5 | TRBV5-1 | NA | CASSLEGGRQETQYF
TRBJ2-1 | TRBV19 | TRBD2 | CASKRGASYNEQFF
TRBJ2-3 | TRBV4-3 | TRBD2 | CASSLDLAGATTDTQYF